These 22 T cell receptor beta chains were sequenced from one sample in a study of shared clonotypes between healthy human individuals. The table came from immunoSEQ multiplex PCR; TCRdb's copy has only in-frame clones and leaves some out. The sample has 2.3 million or so clones; roughly 93% are singletons. The specimen sequenced was naive CD4+ T cells from PBMCs. As to subset: CD45RA+ positively selected. These receptors all stem from a man aged 18 to 29 in good health. Some clones in this sample may be carry-over from other donors' samples.

The chain carries TRBV6-5 and TRBJ1-5; the match to TRBD1 covers 11 bases. V was pared by 4 bases and J by 12 bases, with 8 bases of the junction left unmatched. CDR3 length: 14 residues. Germline values: CDR1 MNHEY, CDR2 SVGAGI. The CDR3 bases are TGTGCCAGCAGTTGGGACAGGGGGACGAGGATCCAGCATTTT. This codes for CASSWDRGTRIQHF.

The V and J genes are TRBV9 and TRBJ2-1, with 8 positions matching TRBD1. V shed 0 bases and J 6 bases; nucleotides not matched to a gene: 8. Per the germline V gene, CDR1 is SGDLS and CDR2 is YYNGEE. There are 16 residues in the CDR3. In DNA form, the CDR3 reads TGTGCCAGCAGCGTAGGCGGACAGGGTTGGGCCAATGAGCAGTTCTTC. Its protein product is CASSVGGQGWANEQFF. The whole variable domain, remainder taken from reference TRBV9 and TRBJ2-1, is DSGVTQTPKHLITATGQRVTLRCSPRSGDLSVYWYQQSLDQGLQFLIQYYNGEERAKGNILERFSAQQFPDLHSELNLSSLELGDSALYFCASSVGGQGWANEQFFGPGTRLTVL.

The chain has TRBV2 and TRBJ2-7; 7 bases fit TRBD1. CDR1 and CDR2 from the germline V gene are SNHLY and FYNNEI. This CDR3 is built from 14 residues. J was trimmed by 2 bases and V by 2 bases; bases with no gene match: 3. The CDR3 coding sequence is TGTGCCAGCAGTGAACAGGGGGTGGCCTACGAGCAGTACTTC. It encodes CASSEQGVAYEQYF.

The CDR3 loop is CASSLKSSSAETQYF. The DNA of the CDR3 is TGTGCCAGCAGCTTGAAATCCAGCTCGGCAGAGACCCAGTACTTC. The chain employs TRBV7-2 and TRBJ2-5; D ambiguous. Between the trimmed V and J ends, which lost 3 bases and 4 bases, there was a span of 15 bases. The CDR3 is 15 amino acids. Germline-derived CDR1 and CDR2 are SGHTA and FQGNSA.

With respect to this clone: Other DNA sequences in the same sample also yield this CDR3. This chain connects TRBV6-1 to TRBJ2-7; D ambiguous. V lost 5 bases to trimming and J lost 4 bases, with 6 bases between them. CDR1 is MNHNS and CDR2 is SASEGT in the germline V gene. The CDR3 contains 11 residues. The DNA of the CDR3 is TGTGCCAGCAGTACAACTTACGAGCAGTACTTC. Translated: CASSTTYEQYF.

The rearrangement links TRBV29-1 to TRBJ2-2; 7 nucleotides match TRBD1. The CDR3 totals 14 residues. In germline, CDR1 is SQVTM, CDR2 ANQGSEA. Germline trimming cut 6 bases from V and 4 bases from J; bases unmatched to any gene: 8. The CDR3 loop is CSVRRTGGTGELFF. The DNA for the CDR3 is TGCAGCGTGCGCCGGACAGGCGGCACCGGGGAGCTGTTTTTT.

J is TRBJ1-1 and V is TRBV30; TRBD1 might be the D (6 bases). CDR3 length equals 13 residues. Germline loops: CDR1 GTSNPN, CDR2 SVGIG (reference sequence). V shed 6 bases and J shed 8 bases, with 19 bases lying between them. The CDR3 reads CACYRTAREEAFF. The CDR3 nucleotides read TGTGCCTGTTATCGGACAGCGAGAGAAGAAGCTTTCTTT.

The chain has TRBV27 and TRBJ2-1, with D possibly being TRBD1 or TRBD2 (5 bases each). The CDR3 totals 16 residues. Looked up from germline, CDR1 is MNHEY and CDR2 is SMNVEV (reference sequence). Trimming cost V 6 bases and J 7 bases, with 22 bases left between them. CDR3 sequence: CASRPNTAGSLNEQFF. The DNA for the CDR3 is TGTGCCAGCAGACCGAACACGGCAGGGAGCTTAAATGAGCAGTTCTTC.

This clone has a single count. The V gene is TRBV5-1, the J gene TRBJ2-3, with D tentatively TRBD1 (5 bases). Trimming removed 1 base from V and 2 bases from J, with 11 bases in between. The CDR3 has 15 amino acids. Per the germline V gene, CDR1 is SGHRS and CDR2 is YFSETQ. CDR3 DNA sequence: TGCGCCAGCAGCTTGCAGGGTGGGAACACAGATACGCAGTATTTT. Amino acids: CASSLQGGNTDTQYF.

V is TRBV5-5 and J is TRBJ2-7; D uncertain. V lost 4 bases and J lost 3, with 5 bases in between. Germline V CDR1 and CDR2: SGHKS, YYEKEE (reference sequence). This CDR3 comprises 11 residues. CDR3 in DNA: TGTGCCAGCAGCACCTACTACGAGCAGTACTTC. The encoded protein is CASSTYYEQYF.

The CDR3 is CASSLEQVYNEQFF. The CDR3 nucleotides are TGCGCCAGCAGCTTAGAACAGGTTTACAATGAGCAGTTCTTC. V usage is TRBV5-1 and J usage is TRBJ2-1; TRBD1 might be the D (5 bases). Germline CDR1 SGHRS, CDR2 YFSETQ. The CDR3 sequence is 14 residues long. Trimming pared 2 bases from V and 4 bases from J, leaving 10 bases between.

The rearrangement uses TRBV6-6 and TRBJ2-4, with no clear D. Trimming cost V 5 bases and J 0 bases, with 14 bases left between them. The CDR3 sequence is 16 residues long. Germline values: CDR1 MNHNY, CDR2 SVGAGI (reference sequence). CDR3 in DNA: TGTGCCAGCAGTCCGCGACTGGGCCTAGCCAAAAACATTCAGTACTTC. Its translation: CASSPRLGLAKNIQYF.

The rearrangement uses TRBV9 and TRBJ2-1; D not resolved. Germline assignment: CDR1 SGDLS and CDR2 YYNGEE. This CDR3 has 15 residues. The V gene lost 0 bases and the J gene lost 6 bases, with 13 bases spanning the gap. As DNA, the CDR3 is TGTGCCAGCAGCGTAGTCCCTACTAAGACCAATGAGCAGTTCTTC. This encodes CASSVVPTKTNEQFF.

The J gene is TRBJ2-5, the V gene TRBV5-1; either TRBD1 or TRBD2 may fit D (5 bases each). Germline CDR1 is SGHRS and CDR2 is YFSETQ. The CDR3 loop spans 15 amino acids. V was cut by 3 bases and J by 5 bases, with 17 bases left in between. The CDR3 here is CASSSFLAGLETQYF. The CDR3 DNA is TGCGCCAGCAGCTCCTTCCTAGCAGGGCTGGAGACCCAGTACTTC.

The CDR3: CASSETWGAGNNEQFF. The DNA of the CDR3 is TGTGCCAGCAGTGAAACTTGGGGCGCAGGTAACAATGAGCAGTTCTTC. The chain recombines TRBV6-1 with TRBJ2-1; tentatively, D is TRBD1 (5 bases). The CDR3 covers 16 residues. Per germline, CDR1 MNHNS and CDR2 SASEGT. V was clipped by 2 bases and J by 5 bases, with 16 bases between them.

This rearrangement joins TRBV6-5 to TRBJ1-5, with 8 nucleotides matching TRBD1. CDR3 length: 12 amino acids. Germline V gene sequence: CDR1 MNHEY, CDR2 SVGAGI. After removal of 4 bases from V and 7 bases from J, the junction contained 0 bases not matched to a gene. In DNA form, the CDR3 reads TGTGCCAGCAGTTCAGGGGGCCAGCCCCAGCATTTT. Translated, it gives CASSSGGQPQHF.

The chain links TRBV4-2 to TRBJ2-3; D remains unclear. From germline, CDR1 is LGHNA and CDR2 YNFKEQ. The V end was cut by 0 bases, the J end by 0 bases, with 10 bases between. The CDR3 extends over 16 amino acids. CDR3 sequence: CASSQELSSSTDTQYF. CDR3 in DNA: TGTGCCAGCAGCCAAGAGCTCAGTTCTAGCACAGATACGCAGTATTTT.

The CDR3, as DNA: TGTGCCAGCGGGCCGGGACAGGGCAGCTACGAGCAGTACTTC. Protein: CASGPGQGSYEQYF. The gene calls are TRBV9 and TRBJ2-7; TRBD1 matches 9 bases. Germline V lookup: CDR1 SGDLS, CDR2 YYNGEE. There are 14 residues in the CDR3. V shed 7 bases and J 3 bases; nucleotides not matched to a gene: 8.

The rearrangement joins TRBV18 to TRBJ2-7; D gene unclear. Germline V gene lookup returns CDR1 KGHSH and CDR2 LQKENI. V lost 3 bases and J lost 3, with 15 bases in between. There are 15 residues in the CDR3. The CDR3 loop is CASSPNFRLVYEQYF. In DNA form, the CDR3 reads TGTGCCAGCTCACCCAATTTTAGATTGGTCTACGAGCAGTACTTC.

The J gene is TRBJ2-1, the V gene TRBV1; TRBD2 is the table's D call, not checked against the DNA. TRBV1 is a recognized pseudogene. CDR3 length equals 20 residues. The CDR3 DNA reads TGCACCAGCAGCCAAGATGAGGGGATGGATAGCGGGAGGCCGGGGGATGAGCAGTTCTTC. Amino acids: CTSSQDEGMDSGRPGDEQFF.

Written as DNA, the CDR3 is TGTGCCAGCAGCAGGGGACAGGGCGACTATGGCTACACCTTC. Its protein product is CASSRGQGDYGYTF. V usage is TRBV7-9 and J usage is TRBJ1-2; TRBD1 matches at 9 bases. The CDR3 totals 14 residues. Per germline, CDR1 SEHNR and CDR2 FQNEAQ (reference sequence). With V trimmed by 5 bases and J by 3 bases, 4 bases remained unmatched.

V is TRBV6-5 and J is TRBJ2-5, with 8 positions matching TRBD1. With V trimmed by 6 bases and J by 5 bases, 8 bases remained unmatched. The CDR3 is 14 residues long. Germline CDR1 is MNHEY and CDR2 is SVGAGI. The CDR3 bases are TGTGCCAGCAGGTGGACAGGGTCGGGCGAGACCCAGTACTTC. It specifies CASRWTGSGETQYF.